The 8 T cell receptor beta chains below were found in one sample sequenced in a study of Graves' ophthalmopathy and Graves' hyperthyroidism. Transcripts of RNA were the source for amplifying TCR beta CDR3 regions. First-round RT-PCR relied on HTBI primers, and a second-round multiplex PCR came next. TCRdb processed the multiplex PCR reads anew with MiXCR; each CDR3 protein has one entry. This sample has about 1.1 million distinct CDR3 sequences, with roughly 35% found just once. Sequenced: peripheral blood or thyroid tissue (not recorded which). All receptors derive from an adult man with Graves' hyperthyroidism.

The CDR3 is CASSLSGGSGELFF. For the CDR3, the DNA is TGTGCCAGTAGTCTCTCAGGGGGCTCCGGGGAGCTGTTTTTT. The gene calls are TRBV19 and TRBJ2-2, with 8 bases matching TRBD1. This CDR3 is built from 14 residues. V trimming: 5 bases; J trimming: 6 bases; junction bases outside the gene matches: 5. The V gene's germline CDR1 is LNHDA and CDR2 SQIVND (reference sequence).

The gene calls are TRBV10-3 and TRBJ2-2; the D is unclear. V lost 10 bases to trimming and J lost 2 bases, with 11 bases between them. The CDR3 is 13 residues long. CDR1 ENHRY and CDR2 SYGVKD come from the germline V gene. CDR3: CATGGTNTGELFF. DNA of the CDR3: TGTGCCACCGGCGGAACAAACACCGGGGAGCTGTTTTTT.

The chain recombines TRBV16 with TRBJ1-5; tentative D call: TRBD1 (6 bases). The germline V and J ends were trimmed by 2 bases and 6 bases, with 11 bases remaining between them. Per germline, CDR1 KGHSY and CDR2 FQNENV. There are 14 residues in the CDR3. The CDR3 loop is CASSQGRGLQPQHF. The CDR3 DNA reads as TGTGCCAGCAGCCAAGGGCGGGGGCTTCAGCCCCAGCATTTT.

This clonotype was detected a few times. The chain has TRBV20-1 and TRBJ1-1; 9 nucleotides match TRBD1. The CDR3 length is 15 residues. The trim removed 7 bases at V and 0 bases at J, leaving 9 bases unmatched. Germline CDR1 reads DFQATT; CDR2 reads SNEGSKA (reference sequence). As DNA, the CDR3 is TGCAGTGGCAGGGACAGGGCGCGAATGAACACTGAAGCTTTCTTT. Its translation: CSGRDRARMNTEAFF.

In this sample, this clonotype turned up a few times. One end of the junction varies from germline; a read error may be responsible. The chain employs TRBV9 and TRBJ2-7; perhaps D is TRBD1 or TRBD2 (6 bases each). This CDR3 is 15 amino acids long. Germline V gene lookup returns CDR1 SGDLS and CDR2 YYNGEE. Written as DNA, the CDR3 is TGCGCCAGCAGCCAAATGCCGGGGGCAGGGTACGAGCAGTACTTC. This gives the protein CASSQMPGAGYEQYF.

This clonotype has just a few counts. The V call is TRBV28, the J call TRBJ1-5, with D unclear. The V and J ends lost 6 bases and 7 bases respectively, with 10 bases between them. Looked up from germline, CDR1 is MDHEN and CDR2 is SYDVKM. The CDR3 length is 12 residues. For the CDR3, the DNA is TGTGCCAGCAGGTCCCCTGGGCAGCCCCAGCATTTT. Translating gives CASRSPGQPQHF. Combining the CDR3 with reference TRBV28 and TRBJ1-5 gives the whole variable domain DVKVTQSSRYLVKRTGEKVFLECVQDMDHENMFWYRQDPGLGLRLIYFSYDVKMKEKGDIPEGYSVSREKKERFSLILESASTNQTSMYLCASRSPGQPQHFGDGTRLSIL.

This clonotype appeared many times. The chain recombines TRBV7-9 with TRBJ1-5; TRBD1 agrees at 8 bases. V shed 5 bases, J shed 0 bases, and the junction held 9 bases outside the gene matches. The CDR3 is made up of 17 amino acids. In germline, CDR1 is SEHNR, CDR2 FQNEAQ (reference sequence). CDR3 DNA: TGTGCCAGCAGCCCAGGGACAGGCGGTTATAGCAATCAGCCCCAGCATTTT. Translating it yields CASSPGTGGYSNQPQHF.

V gene TRBV7-9 combines with J gene TRBJ1-2; 7 bases agree with TRBD1. V was clipped by 5 bases and J by 4 bases; unmatched bases: 13. The germline V gene encodes CDR1 SEHNR and CDR2 FQNEAQ (reference sequence). There are 16 residues in the CDR3. The CDR3 DNA reads as TGTGCCAGCAGCACGGGAGACAGGGACGGTAGCTATGGCTACACCTTC. Protein product: CASSTGDRDGSYGYTF.